The clone carrying this T cell receptor (beta chain) came up a few times. The data were obtained in a study of regulatory T cells in long-lasting Graves disease. Documented time point: newly diagnosed GD, antithyroid drugs for less than 3 months. The TCR library was prepared using RNA isolated from PBMCs. Arm-PCR of CDR3 regions with iRepertoire HTBI primers generated TCR beta libraries. TCRdb processed the multiplex PCR reads anew with MiXCR; each CDR3 protein has one entry. The table shows about 430,000 distinct CDR3 sequences, with 15% occurring only once. The same sample was also used in a study of T cells in Graves' hyperthyroidism and ophthalmopathy. Turning to that study: Those patients with uncontrolled infection, other autoimmune disease, pregnancy or lactation were excluded. HTBI primers were employed in a first-round RT-PCR of the TCR CDR3.

The sample here was peripheral blood mononuclear cells (PBMCs), taken at new diagnosis, from a patient treated with antithyroid drugs. The source of this sequence is a middle-aged woman with Graves disease.

CDR3 nucleotides: TGTGCCAGCAGCGTTTATGACTCCGGGCCCTACGAGCAGTACTTC. Its protein is CASSVYDSGPYEQYF. The gene calls are TRBV9 and TRBJ2-7; D remains unclear. Trimming removed 2 bases from V and 2 bases from J, with 14 bases in between. From germline, CDR1 is SGDLS and CDR2 YYNGEE. CDR3 length: 15 amino acids.